These T cell receptor beta chains were read from a single sample in a study of T-cell memory formation after mild COVID-19. TCRdb re-called the 5' RACE reads with MiXCR, one entry per CDR3 protein. The sample lists 250,000 to 400,000 distinct CDR3 sequences, about 13% occurring once. Material: PBMCs or a T cell subset sorted from them (not recorded which). The source of these receptors is a man between 18 and 35 years old who had mild COVID-19 (a few samples of this study predate the infection). Cell type and time point are not known. Both conserved end residues are part of each CDR3. D genes are given only for firm matches. Size is omitted from some rows. Given values are once, few, many or a class for expanded clones.

clone_size d_call j_call v_call cdr3_length cdr3_aa cdr3_nt
- TRBD1 TRBJ2-5 TRBV24-1 13 CATSEGQGETQYF TGTGCCACCAGTGAGGGACAGGGAGAGACCCAGTACTTC
- - TRBJ2-3 TRBV7-2 14 CASSLGPDPDTQYF TGTGCCAGCAGCTTAGGGCCCGATCCAGATACGCAGTATTTT
- - TRBJ2-5 TRBV20-1 12 CSARGDQETQYF TGCAGTGCTAGAGGGGACCAAGAGACCCAGTACTTC
few - TRBJ2-2 TRBV4-1 15 CASSQVGQNTGELFF TGCGCCAGCAGCCAAGTCGGACAGAACACCGGGGAGCTGTTTTTT
many - TRBJ2-7 TRBV7-9 11 CASSLGDGYSF TGTGCCAGCAGCTTAGGGGACGGCTATTCTTTC
few - TRBJ2-3 TRBV12-3/TRBV12-4 15 CASSFPGTPTDTQYF TGTGCCAGCAGTTTCCCCGGGACACCCACAGATACGCAGTATTTT
- - TRBJ2-7 TRBV28 12 CASSSPGWEQYF TGTGCCAGCAGTTCTCCAGGTTGGGAGCAGTACTTC
- TRBD2 TRBJ2-1 TRBV15 19 CATSITGTSGGPSYNEQFF TGTGCCACCAGCATCACCGGGACTAGCGGGGGCCCTTCCTACAATGAGCAGTTCTTC
- TRBD1 TRBJ1-1 TRBV6-5 13 CASSYGQGGKAFF TGTGCCAGCAGCTACGGACAGGGCGGAAAAGCTTTCTTT
- - TRBJ2-2 TRBV28 13 CASVPWNTGELFF TGTGCCAGCGTCCCTTGGAACACCGGGGAGCTGTTTTTT
- - TRBJ1-1 TRBV28 13 CASTLGGGDEAFF TGTGCCAGCACCTTGGGGGGGGGCGATGAAGCTTTCTTT
few TRBD1 TRBJ1-1 TRBV20-1 13 CSAGQVLNTEAFF TGCAGTGCCGGACAGGTTCTGAACACTGAAGCTTTCTTT
- - TRBJ2-4 TRBV20-1 14 CSARDQRQKNIQYF TGCAGTGCTAGAGATCAGCGACAGAAAAACATTCAGTACTTC
few TRBD1 TRBJ1-1 TRBV28 11 CASSIQGKAFF TGTGCCAGCAGCATACAGGGGAAAGCTTTCTTT
few - TRBJ2-1 TRBV24-1 12 CATSDPGNEQFF TGTGCCACCAGTGATCCAGGAAATGAGCAGTTCTTC
many - TRBJ1-1 TRBV7-9 13 CASSLTMNTEAFF TGTGCCAGCAGCTTAACAATGAACACTGAAGCTTTCTTT
few TRBD2 TRBJ2-1 TRBV18 14 CASSPGSGGPEQFF TGTGCCAGCTCACCAGGAAGCGGGGGCCCGGAGCAGTTCTTC
few TRBD1 TRBJ2-5 TRBV24-1 17 CATSDAPPTGDQETQYF TGTGCCACCAGTGATGCCCCCCCTACAGGGGACCAAGAGACCCAGTACTTC
- TRBD1 TRBJ2-7 TRBV2 12 CASSAGTGEEYF TGTGCCAGCAGTGCGGGGACAGGTGAGGAGTACTTC
few - TRBJ2-2 TRBV6-2/TRBV6-3 14 CASNPQERAGELFF TGTGCCAGCAACCCACAGGAGCGGGCCGGGGAGCTGTTTTTT
- - TRBJ1-2 TRBV6-5 13 CASSFGIYYGYTF TGTGCCAGCAGTTTTGGCATATACTATGGCTACACCTTC
- TRBD1 TRBJ1-5 TRBV4-1 16 CASSPARGLGNQPQHF TGCGCCAGCAGCCCGGCTAGGGGGCTGGGCAATCAGCCCCAGCATTTT
few - TRBJ2-4 TRBV4-1 15 CASSQPGAAKNIQYF TGCGCCAGCAGCCAACCAGGGGCAGCCAAAAACATTCAGTACTTC
- - TRBJ1-2 TRBV5-6 14 CASSLVWQGEGYTF TGTGCCAGCAGCTTGGTTTGGCAGGGTGAAGGCTACACCTTC
few - TRBJ1-5 TRBV20-1 16 CSAREGGVYSNQPQHF TGCAGTGCTAGAGAGGGGGGGGTGTATAGCAATCAGCCCCAGCATTTT
- - TRBJ1-4 TRBV7-9 16 CASSAGEGLRNEKLFF TGTGCCAGCAGCGCGGGGGAGGGTCTTCGGAATGAAAAACTGTTTTTT
- - TRBJ1-6 TRBV6-5 15 CASGHRAPIIQPLHF TGTGCCAGCGGACACAGAGCCCCTATAATTCAACCCCTCCACTTT
- TRBD1 TRBJ1-1 TRBV6-2/TRBV6-3 15 CASSYSWDRPAEAFF TGTGCCAGCAGTTACTCGTGGGACAGACCAGCAGAAGCTTTCTTT
- - TRBJ1-1 TRBV12-3/TRBV12-4 15 CASSPLGTAGAEAFF TGTGCCAGCAGTCCCCTCGGGACGGCGGGCGCTGAAGCTTTCTTT
few - TRBJ2-5 TRBV2 13 CASSGEGAETQYF TGTGCCAGCAGTGGGGAGGGGGCGGAGACCCAGTACTTC
- - TRBJ2-1 TRBV21-1 16 CASSKAPSGSYNEQFF TGTGCCAGCAGCAAAGCACCCTCTGGTTCCTACAATGAGCAGTTCTTC
- - TRBJ1-2 TRBV7-9 16 CASSLVRDPYNYGYTF TGTGCCAGCAGCTTAGTCCGGGACCCTTATAACTATGGCTACACCTTC
few TRBD1 TRBJ1-5 TRBV4-1 14 CASSRQGVNQPQHF TGCGCCAGCAGTCGACAGGGGGTCAATCAGCCCCAGCATTTT
- - TRBJ1-2 TRBV6-5 15 CASSYSILEPYGYTF TGTGCCAGCAGTTACTCGATTCTAGAACCCTATGGCTACACCTTC
few - TRBJ1-1 TRBV5-5 13 CASMETGGPEAFF TGTGCCAGCATGGAGACGGGGGGGCCTGAAGCTTTCTTT
few TRBD1 TRBJ2-3 TRBV12-3/TRBV12-4 18 CASSDRGRVFTSTDTQYF TGTGCCAGCAGTGACAGGGGGCGAGTTTTCACTAGCACAGATACGCAGTATTTT
- - TRBJ1-5 TRBV15 14 CATSSTRAEQPQHF TGTGCCACCAGCAGCACTCGTGCGGAACAGCCCCAGCATTTT
once - TRBJ2-1 TRBV2 13 CASTGVSYNEQFF TGTGCCAGCACGGGGGTTTCCTACAATGAGCAGTTCTTC
many - TRBJ2-3 TRBV29-1 15 CSVEARGASTDTQYF TGCAGCGTTGAAGCCAGGGGTGCTAGCACAGATACGCAGTATTTT
few - TRBJ1-3 TRBV11-2 17 CASSHARTFDSGNTIYF TGTGCCAGCAGCCACGCCCGGACGTTCGACTCTGGAAACACCATATATTTT
- - TRBJ1-1 TRBV19 13 CASWHLGNTEAFF TGTGCCAGTTGGCATCTGGGGAACACTGAAGCTTTCTTT
- - TRBJ2-2 TRBV7-8 12 CASSLGALTLFF TGTGCCAGCAGCCTGGGGGCCTTGACCCTGTTTTTT
- - TRBJ1-4 TRBV6-2/TRBV6-3 13 CASSGDEGEKLFF TGTGCCAGCAGTGGGGACGAAGGGGAAAAACTGTTTTTT
- - TRBJ1-1 TRBV5-6 15 CASSLAGTMNTEAFF TGTGCCAGCAGCTTGGCCGGGACAATGAACACTGAAGCTTTCTTT
few TRBD1 TRBJ2-5 TRBV5-1 19 CASSLGAGTGGFGRETQYF TGCGCCAGCAGCTTGGGAGCCGGGACAGGGGGTTTCGGAAGGGAGACCCAGTACTTC
few - TRBJ2-3 TRBV20-1 14 CSARSETGTDTQYF TGCAGTGCTAGATCAGAAACGGGCACAGATACGCAGTATTTT
few - TRBJ1-5 TRBV6-5 14 CASSYSGGDQPQHF TGTGCCAGCAGTTACTCGGGAGGGGATCAGCCCCAGCATTTT
many - TRBJ2-2 TRBV5-1 14 CASSLVQGTGELFF TGCGCCAGCAGCTTGGTACAGGGCACCGGGGAGCTGTTTTTT
few - TRBJ2-5 TRBV4-2 15 CASSSTSVLQETQYF TGTGCCAGCAGCTCTACCTCGGTCCTACAAGAGACCCAGTACTTC
- - TRBJ1-3 TRBV6-5 15 CASSYRPEPGNTIYF TGTGCCAGCAGTTACCGTCCGGAGCCTGGAAACACCATATATTTT
many TRBD2 TRBJ2-1 TRBV20-1 16 CSARATWRGWYNEQFF TGCAGTGCTAGAGCAACTTGGCGGGGGTGGTACAATGAGCAGTTCTTC
few - TRBJ2-2 TRBV28 16 CASRGHDPSGTGELFF TGTGCCAGCAGGGGACATGATCCGTCGGGCACCGGGGAGCTGTTTTTT
few TRBD1 TRBJ2-1 TRBV7-2 18 CASSLRGPQITSYNEQFF TGTGCCAGCAGCTTAAGGGGGCCCCAGATCACCTCCTACAATGAGCAGTTCTTC
- - TRBJ2-1 TRBV7-8 16 CASSLDLGVGGNEQFF TGTGCCAGCAGCTTAGACCTCGGGGTAGGCGGCAATGAGCAGTTCTTC